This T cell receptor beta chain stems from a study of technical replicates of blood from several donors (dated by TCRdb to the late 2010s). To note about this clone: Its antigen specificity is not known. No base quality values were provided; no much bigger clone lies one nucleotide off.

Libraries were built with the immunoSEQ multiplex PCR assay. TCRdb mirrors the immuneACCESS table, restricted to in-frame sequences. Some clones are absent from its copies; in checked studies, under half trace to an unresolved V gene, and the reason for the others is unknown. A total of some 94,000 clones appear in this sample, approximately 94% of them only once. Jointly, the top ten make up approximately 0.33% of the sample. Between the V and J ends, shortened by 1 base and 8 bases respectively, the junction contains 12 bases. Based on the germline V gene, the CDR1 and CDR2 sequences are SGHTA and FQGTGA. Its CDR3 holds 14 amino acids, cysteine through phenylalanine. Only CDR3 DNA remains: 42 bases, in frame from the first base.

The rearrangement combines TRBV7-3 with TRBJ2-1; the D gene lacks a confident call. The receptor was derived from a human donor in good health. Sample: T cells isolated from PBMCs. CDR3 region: CASSLMASVDEQFF. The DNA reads TGTGCCAGCAGCTTAATGGCCTCCGTCGATGAGCAGTTCTTC.